This TCR beta chain was documented in a study of cytomegalovirus exposure and HLA in healthy donors. TCRdb keeps only in-frame clones here, not all; method: immunoSEQ multiplex PCR. The data contain about 150,000 clones, 75% to 90% of them singletons. V was trimmed by 7 bases and J by 5 bases, leaving 11 bases between them. The CDR3 loop spans 13 amino acids. Per germline, CDR1 SGHTA and CDR2 FQGNSA. The chain links TRBV7-2 to TRBJ1-4; D unclear. The sequence was obtained from a man between 18 and 35 years old in good health and CMV-seropositive. The sample comprised PBMCs. CDR3 sequence reads: CASTQLRNEKLFF. For the CDR3, the DNA is TGTGCCAGCACCCAACTGAGAAATGAAAAACTGTTTTTT.